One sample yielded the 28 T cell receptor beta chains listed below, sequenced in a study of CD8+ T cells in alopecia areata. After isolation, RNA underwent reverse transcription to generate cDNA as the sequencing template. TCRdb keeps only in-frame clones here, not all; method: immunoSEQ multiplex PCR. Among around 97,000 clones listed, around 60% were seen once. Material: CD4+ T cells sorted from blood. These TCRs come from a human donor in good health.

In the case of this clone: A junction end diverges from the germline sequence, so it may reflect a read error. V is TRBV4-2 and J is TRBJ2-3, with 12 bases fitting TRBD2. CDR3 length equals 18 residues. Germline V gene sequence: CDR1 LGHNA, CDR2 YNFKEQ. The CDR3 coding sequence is TGTGCCAGCAGCCTCAAGGGGGCTAGCGGGGGGGCCGCAGATATGCAGTATTTT. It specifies CASSLKGASGGAADMQYF.

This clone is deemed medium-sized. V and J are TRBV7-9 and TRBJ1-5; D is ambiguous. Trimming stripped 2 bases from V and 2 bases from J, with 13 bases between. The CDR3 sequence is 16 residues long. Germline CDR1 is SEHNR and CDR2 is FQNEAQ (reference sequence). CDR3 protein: CASSLWVGQGNQPQHF. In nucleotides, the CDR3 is TGTGCCAGCAGCTTATGGGTTGGGCAGGGCAATCAGCCCCAGCATTTT.

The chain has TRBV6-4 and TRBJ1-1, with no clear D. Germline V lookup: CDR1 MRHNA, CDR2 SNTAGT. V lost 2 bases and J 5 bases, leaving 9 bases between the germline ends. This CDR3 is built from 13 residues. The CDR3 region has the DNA TGTGCCAGCAGTGACCGAACCGGGACTGAAGCTTTCTTT. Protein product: CASSDRTGTEAFF.

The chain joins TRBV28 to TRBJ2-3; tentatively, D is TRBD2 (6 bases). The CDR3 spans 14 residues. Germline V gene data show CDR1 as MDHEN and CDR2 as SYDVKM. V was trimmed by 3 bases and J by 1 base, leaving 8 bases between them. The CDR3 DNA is TGTGCCAGCAGTTTGCGGGGACGCACAGATACGCAGTATTTT. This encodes CASSLRGRTDTQYF.

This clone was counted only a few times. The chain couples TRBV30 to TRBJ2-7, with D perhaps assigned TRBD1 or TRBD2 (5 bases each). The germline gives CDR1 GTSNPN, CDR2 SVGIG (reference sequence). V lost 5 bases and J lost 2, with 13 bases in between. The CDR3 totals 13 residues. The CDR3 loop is CAWRRRGTYEQYF. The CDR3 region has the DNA TGTGCCTGGCGACGCCGGGGCACCTACGAGCAGTACTTC.

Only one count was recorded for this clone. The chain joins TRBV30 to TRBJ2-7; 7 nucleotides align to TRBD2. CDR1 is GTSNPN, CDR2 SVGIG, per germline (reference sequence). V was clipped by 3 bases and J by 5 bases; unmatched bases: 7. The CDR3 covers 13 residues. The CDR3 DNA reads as TGTGCCTGGAGCCCCGGGGAGGGGAACGAGCAGTACTTC. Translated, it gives CAWSPGEGNEQYF.

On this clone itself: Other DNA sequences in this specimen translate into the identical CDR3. The CDR3 region has the DNA TGCAGTGCGCGTGCAGGGTACGAGCAGTACTTC. Amino acid sequence: CSARAGYEQYF. The J gene is TRBJ2-7, the V gene TRBV20-1, with a possible D match to TRBD1 (5 bases). Germline-derived CDR1 and CDR2 are DFQATT and SNEGSKA (reference sequence). Trimming removed 6 bases at V and 4 bases at J, with 10 bases between. CDR3 length: 11 residues.

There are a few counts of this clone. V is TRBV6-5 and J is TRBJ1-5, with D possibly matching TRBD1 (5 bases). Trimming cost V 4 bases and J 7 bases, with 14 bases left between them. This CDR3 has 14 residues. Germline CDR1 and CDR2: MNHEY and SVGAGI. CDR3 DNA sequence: TGTGCCAGCAGTTTCGTCCCCCAGGGCCAGCCCCAGCATTTT. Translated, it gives CASSFVPQGQPQHF.

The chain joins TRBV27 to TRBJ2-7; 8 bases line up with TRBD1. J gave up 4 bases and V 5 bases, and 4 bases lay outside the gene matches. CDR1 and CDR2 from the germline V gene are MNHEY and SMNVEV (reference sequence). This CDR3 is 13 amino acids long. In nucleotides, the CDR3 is TGTGCCAGCAGTCAGAGGACAGGGTACGAGCAGTACTTC. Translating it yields CASSQRTGYEQYF.

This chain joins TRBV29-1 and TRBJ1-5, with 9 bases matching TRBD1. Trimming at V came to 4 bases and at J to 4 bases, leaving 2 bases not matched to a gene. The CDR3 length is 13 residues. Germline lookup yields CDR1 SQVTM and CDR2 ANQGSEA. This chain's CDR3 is CSVGQGGNQPQHF. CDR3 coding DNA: TGCAGCGTTGGACAGGGGGGTAATCAGCCCCAGCATTTT.

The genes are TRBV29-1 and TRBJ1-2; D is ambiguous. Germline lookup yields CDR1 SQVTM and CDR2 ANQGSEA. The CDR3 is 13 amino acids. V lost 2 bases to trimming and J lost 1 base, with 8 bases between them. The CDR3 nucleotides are TGCAGCGTTGAATTCCGGGTTAACTATGGCTACACCTTC. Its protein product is CSVEFRVNYGYTF. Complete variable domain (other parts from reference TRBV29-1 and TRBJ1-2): SAVISQKPSRDICQRGTSLTIQCQVDSQVTMMFWYRQQPGQSLTLIATANQGSEATYESGFVIDKFPISRPNLTFSTLTVSNMSPEDSSIYLCSVEFRVNYGYTFGSGTRLTVV.

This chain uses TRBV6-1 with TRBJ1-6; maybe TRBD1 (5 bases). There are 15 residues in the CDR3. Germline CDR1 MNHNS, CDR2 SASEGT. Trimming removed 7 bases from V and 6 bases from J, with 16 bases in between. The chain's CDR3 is CASNSPDKGNSPLHF. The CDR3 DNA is TGTGCCAGCAACTCCCCGGACAAGGGTAATTCACCCCTCCACTTT.

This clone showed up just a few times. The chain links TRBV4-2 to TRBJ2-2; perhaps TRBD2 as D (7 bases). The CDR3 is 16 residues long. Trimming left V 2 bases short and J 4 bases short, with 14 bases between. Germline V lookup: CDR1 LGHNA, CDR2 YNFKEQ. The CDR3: CASSQLRGASTGELFF. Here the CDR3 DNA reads TGTGCCAGCAGCCAATTACGGGGGGCCAGCACCGGGGAGCTGTTTTTT.

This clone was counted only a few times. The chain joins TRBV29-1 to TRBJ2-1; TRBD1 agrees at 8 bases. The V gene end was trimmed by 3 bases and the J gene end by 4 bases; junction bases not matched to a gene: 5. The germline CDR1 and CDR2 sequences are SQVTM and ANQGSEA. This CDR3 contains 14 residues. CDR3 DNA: TGCAGCGTTGACCGGACAGGGCAATACAATGAGCAGTTCTTC. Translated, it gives CSVDRTGQYNEQFF.

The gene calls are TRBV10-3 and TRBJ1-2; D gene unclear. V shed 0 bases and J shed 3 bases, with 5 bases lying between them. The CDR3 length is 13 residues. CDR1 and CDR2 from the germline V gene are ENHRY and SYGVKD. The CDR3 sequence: CAISESTDYGYTF. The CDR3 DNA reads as TGTGCCATCAGTGAGTCGACCGACTATGGCTACACCTTC.

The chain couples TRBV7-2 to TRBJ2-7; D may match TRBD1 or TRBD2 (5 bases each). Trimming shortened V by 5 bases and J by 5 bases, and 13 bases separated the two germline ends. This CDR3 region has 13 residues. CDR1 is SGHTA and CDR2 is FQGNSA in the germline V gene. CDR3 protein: CASSHTSGHEQYF. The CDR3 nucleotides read TGTGCCAGCAGCCATACCTCGGGGCACGAGCAGTACTTC. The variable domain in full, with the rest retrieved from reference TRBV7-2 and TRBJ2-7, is GAGVSQSPSNKVTEKGKDVELRCDPISGHTALYWYRQSLGQGLEFLIYFQGNSAPDKSGLPSDRFSAERTGGSVSTLTIQRTQQEDSAVYLCASSHTSGHEQYFGPGTRLTVT.

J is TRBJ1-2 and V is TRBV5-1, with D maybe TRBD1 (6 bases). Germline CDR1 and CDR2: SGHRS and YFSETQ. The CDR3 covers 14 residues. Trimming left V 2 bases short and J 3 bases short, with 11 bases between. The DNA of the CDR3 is TGCGCCAGCAGCTTTCAGGGGACGGACTATGGCTACACCTTC. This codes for CASSFQGTDYGYTF.

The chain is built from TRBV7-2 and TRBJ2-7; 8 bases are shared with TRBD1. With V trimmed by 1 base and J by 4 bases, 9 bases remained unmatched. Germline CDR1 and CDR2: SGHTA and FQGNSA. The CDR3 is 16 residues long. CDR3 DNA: TGTGCCAGCAGCTTAGGGGGACAGGCGGCAGGTTACGAGCAGTACTTC. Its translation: CASSLGGQAAGYEQYF. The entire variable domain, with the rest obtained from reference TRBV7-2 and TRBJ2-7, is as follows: GAGVSQSPSNKVTEKGKDVELRCDPISGHTALYWYRQSLGQGLEFLIYFQGNSAPDKSGLPSDRFSAERTGGSVSTLTIQRTQQEDSAVYLCASSLGGQAAGYEQYFGPGTRLTVT.

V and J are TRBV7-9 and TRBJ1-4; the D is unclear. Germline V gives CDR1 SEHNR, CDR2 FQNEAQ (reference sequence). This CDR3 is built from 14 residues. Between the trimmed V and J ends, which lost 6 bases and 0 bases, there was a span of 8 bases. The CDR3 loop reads CASSFSATNEKLFF. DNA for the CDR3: TGTGCCAGCAGTTTCAGTGCAACTAATGAAAAACTGTTTTTT.

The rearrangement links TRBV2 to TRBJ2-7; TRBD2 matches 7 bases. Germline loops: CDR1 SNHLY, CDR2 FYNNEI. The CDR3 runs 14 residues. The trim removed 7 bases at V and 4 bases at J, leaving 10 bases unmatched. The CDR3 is CASTPLRGGYEQYF. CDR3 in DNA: TGTGCCAGCACCCCCCTTCGCGGGGGTTACGAGCAGTACTTC.

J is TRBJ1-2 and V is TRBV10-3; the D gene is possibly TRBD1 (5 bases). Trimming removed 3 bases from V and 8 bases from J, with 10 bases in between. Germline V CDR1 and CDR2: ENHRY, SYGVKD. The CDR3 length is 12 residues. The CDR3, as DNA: TGTGCCATCAGTGATGGGGGACGGGGCTACACCTTC. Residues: CAISDGGRGYTF.

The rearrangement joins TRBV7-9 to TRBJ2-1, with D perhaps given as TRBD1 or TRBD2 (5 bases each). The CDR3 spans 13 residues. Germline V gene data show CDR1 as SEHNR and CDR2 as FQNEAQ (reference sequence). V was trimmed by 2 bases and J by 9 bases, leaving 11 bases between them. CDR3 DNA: TGTGCCAGCAGCTTATTTGTTGGGGGTGAGCAGTTCTTC. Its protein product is CASSLFVGGEQFF. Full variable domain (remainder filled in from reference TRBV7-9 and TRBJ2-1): DTGVSQNPRHKITKRGQNVTFRCDPISEHNRLYWYRQTLGQGPEFLTYFQNEAQLEKSRLLSDRFSAERPKGSFSTLEIQRTEQGDSAMYLCASSLFVGGEQFFGPGTRLTVL.

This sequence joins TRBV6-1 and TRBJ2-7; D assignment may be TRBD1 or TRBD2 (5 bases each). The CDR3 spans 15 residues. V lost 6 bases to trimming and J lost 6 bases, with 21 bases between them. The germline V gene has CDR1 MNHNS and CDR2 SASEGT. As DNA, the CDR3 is TGTGCCAGCAGGACGGTGGCGGGCCAGGGCTCCGAGCAGTACTTC. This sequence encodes CASRTVAGQGSEQYF.

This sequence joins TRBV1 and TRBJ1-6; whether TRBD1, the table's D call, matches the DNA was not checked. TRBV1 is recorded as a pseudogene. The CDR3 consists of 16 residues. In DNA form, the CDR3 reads TGCACCAGCAGCCCCTTGATGACAGGGTATAATTCACCCCTCCACTTT. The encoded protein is CTSSPLMTGYNSPLHF.

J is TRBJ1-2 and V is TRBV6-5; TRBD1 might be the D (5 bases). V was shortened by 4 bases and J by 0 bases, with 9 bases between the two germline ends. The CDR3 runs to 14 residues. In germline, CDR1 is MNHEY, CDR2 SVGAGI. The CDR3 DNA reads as TGTGCCAGCAGTTCGGGGGACGCTAACTATGGCTACACCTTC. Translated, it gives CASSSGDANYGYTF.

The CDR3 region is CASSLTSGTQETQYF. The CDR3, as DNA: TGTGCCAGCAGCCTCACCTCCGGGACCCAAGAGACCCAGTACTTC. The rearrangement joins TRBV7-9 to TRBJ2-5; D is tentatively TRBD1 or TRBD2 (5 bases each). V was trimmed by 5 bases and J by 1 base, leaving 14 bases between them. The CDR3 is 15 residues long. CDR1 and CDR2 (germline): SEHNR, FQNEAQ (reference sequence).

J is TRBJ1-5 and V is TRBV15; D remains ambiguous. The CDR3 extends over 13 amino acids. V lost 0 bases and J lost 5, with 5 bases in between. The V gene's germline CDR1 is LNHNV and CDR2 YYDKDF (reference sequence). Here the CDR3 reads CATSRDQYQPQHF. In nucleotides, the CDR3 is TGTGCCACCAGCAGAGATCAGTATCAGCCCCAGCATTTT. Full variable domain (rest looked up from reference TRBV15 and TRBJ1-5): DAMVIQNPRYQVTQFGKPVTLSCSQTLNHNVMYWYQQKSSQAPKLLFHYYDKDFNNEADTPDNFQSRRPNTSFCFLDIRSPGLGDTAMYLCATSRDQYQPQHFGDGTRLSIL.

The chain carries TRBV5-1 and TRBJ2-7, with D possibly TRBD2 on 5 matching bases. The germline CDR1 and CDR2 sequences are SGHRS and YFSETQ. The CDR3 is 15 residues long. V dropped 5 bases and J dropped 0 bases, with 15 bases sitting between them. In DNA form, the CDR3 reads TGCGCCAGCAGACTGGCGGGTTCGGACTCCTACGAGCAGTACTTC. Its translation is CASRLAGSDSYEQYF. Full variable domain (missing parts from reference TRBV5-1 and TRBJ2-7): KAGVTQTPRYLIKTRGQQVTLSCSPISGHRSVSWYQQTPGQGLQFLFEYFSETQRNKGNFPGRFSGRQFSNSRSEMNVSTLELGDSALYLCASRLAGSDSYEQYFGPGTRLTVT.